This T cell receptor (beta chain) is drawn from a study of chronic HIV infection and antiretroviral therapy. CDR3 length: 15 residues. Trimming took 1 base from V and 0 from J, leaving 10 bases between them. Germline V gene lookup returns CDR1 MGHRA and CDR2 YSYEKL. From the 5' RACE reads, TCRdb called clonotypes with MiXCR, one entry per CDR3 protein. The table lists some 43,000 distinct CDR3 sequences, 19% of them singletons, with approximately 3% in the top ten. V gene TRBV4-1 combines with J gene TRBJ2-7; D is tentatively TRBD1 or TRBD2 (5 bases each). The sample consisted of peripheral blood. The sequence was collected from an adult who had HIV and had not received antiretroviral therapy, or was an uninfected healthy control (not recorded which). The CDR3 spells CASSQVGTSSYEQYF. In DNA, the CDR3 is TGCGCCAGCAGCCAAGTAGGGACCAGCTCCTACGAGCAGTACTTC.